This TCR beta chain comes out of a study of blood T cell repertoires in COVID-19. Study-wide background: Samples taken during acute and convalescent COVID-19 were collected in the United States, Italy and Spain. T cells, B-cell-depleted T cells, or PBMCs supplied cDNA or gDNA.

In the authors' methods: It was from reference gene primer amplification that nucleated cell counts were estimated. Sequenced by immunoSEQ multiplex PCR; TCRdb stores in-frame clones only, minus some. V and J calls plus clone size are reproduced from that table; the DNA served to infer D and trimming. The table lists 100,000 to 120,000 clones, about 72% of them singletons, with under 10% in the top ten. The CDR3 contains 14 residues. Germline CDR1 reads MDHEN; CDR2 reads SYDVKM. Trimming stripped 4 bases from V and 6 bases from J, with 13 bases between. The sample was peripheral blood. J is TRBJ1-3 and V is TRBV28; no clear D. The clonotype originates from a woman in her fifties or sixties with acute or convalescent COVID-19. Written as DNA, the CDR3 is TGTGCCAGCAGTTCAGCCCAGGCCACAAACACCATATATTTT. Amino acid sequence: CASSSAQATNTIYF.